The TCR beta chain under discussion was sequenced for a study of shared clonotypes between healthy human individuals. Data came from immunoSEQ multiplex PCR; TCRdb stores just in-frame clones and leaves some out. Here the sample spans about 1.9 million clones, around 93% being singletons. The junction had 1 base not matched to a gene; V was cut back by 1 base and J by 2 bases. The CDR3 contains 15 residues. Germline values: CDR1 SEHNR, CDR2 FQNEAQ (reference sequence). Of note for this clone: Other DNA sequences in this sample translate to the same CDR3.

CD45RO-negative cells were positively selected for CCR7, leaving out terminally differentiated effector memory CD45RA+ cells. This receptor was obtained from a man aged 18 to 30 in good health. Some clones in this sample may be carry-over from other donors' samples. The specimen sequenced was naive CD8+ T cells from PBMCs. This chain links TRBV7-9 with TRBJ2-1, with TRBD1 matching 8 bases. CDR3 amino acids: CASSLGQGTYNEQFF. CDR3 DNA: TGTGCCAGCAGCTTAGGACAGGGGACCTACAATGAGCAGTTCTTC.